Sequencing of this T cell receptor beta chain was carried out in a study of blood T cell repertoires in COVID-19. Clones were read by immunoSEQ multiplex PCR, and TCRdb kept only the in-frame ones, dropping some. The sample records about 400,000 clones, approximately 88% being singletons. This CDR3 is 18 amino acids long. Germline CDR1 and CDR2: LNHNV and YYDKDF (reference sequence). Trimming took 0 bases from V and 0 from J, leaving 17 bases between them. The rearrangement joins TRBV15 to TRBJ2-5; the D gene is possibly TRBD1 (5 bases). Sequencing was carried out using PBMCs or T cells enriched from blood (not recorded which). The receptor's source is a woman between 25 and 40 years old with acute COVID-19. The CDR3 region is CATSRDRLGPQYQETQYF. As DNA, the CDR3 is TGTGCCACCAGCAGAGATCGTTTGGGGCCCCAGTACCAAGAGACCCAGTACTTC. Combining the CDR3 with reference TRBV15 and TRBJ2-5 gives the whole variable domain DAMVIQNPRYQVTQFGKPVTLSCSQTLNHNVMYWYQQKSSQAPKLLFHYYDKDFNNEADTPDNFQSRRPNTSFCFLDIRSPGLGDTAMYLCATSRDRLGPQYQETQYFGPGTRLLVL.